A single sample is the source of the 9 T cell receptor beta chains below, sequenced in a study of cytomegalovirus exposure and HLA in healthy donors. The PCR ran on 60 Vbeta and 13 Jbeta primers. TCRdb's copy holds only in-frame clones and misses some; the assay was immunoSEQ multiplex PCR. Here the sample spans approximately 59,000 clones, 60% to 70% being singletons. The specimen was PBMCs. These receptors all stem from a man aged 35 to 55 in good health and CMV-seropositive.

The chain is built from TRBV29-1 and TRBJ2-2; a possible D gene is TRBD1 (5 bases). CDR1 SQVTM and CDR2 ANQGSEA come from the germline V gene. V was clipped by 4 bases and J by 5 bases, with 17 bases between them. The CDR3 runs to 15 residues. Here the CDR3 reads CSVAIVDSTTGELFF. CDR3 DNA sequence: TGCAGCGTTGCGATCGTCGACAGTACAACCGGGGAGCTGTTTTTT.

CDR3 sequence reads: CASSPQAGHEQFF. In nucleotides, the CDR3 is TGTGCCAGCAGCCCTCAAGCGGGACATGAGCAGTTCTTC. The chain links TRBV7-3 to TRBJ2-1, with 7 bases lining up with TRBD2. With V trimmed by 5 bases and J by 8 bases, 6 bases remained unmatched. This CDR3 contains 13 residues. Germline-derived CDR1 and CDR2 are SGHTA and FQGTGA.

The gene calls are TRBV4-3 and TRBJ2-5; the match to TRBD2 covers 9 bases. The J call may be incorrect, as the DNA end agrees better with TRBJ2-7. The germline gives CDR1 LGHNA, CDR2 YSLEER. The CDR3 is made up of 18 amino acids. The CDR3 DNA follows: TGCGCCAGCAGCCAAGATCGGGCTAGCGGGACCAGCTCCTACGAGCAGTACTTC. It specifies CASSQDRASGTSSYEQYF.

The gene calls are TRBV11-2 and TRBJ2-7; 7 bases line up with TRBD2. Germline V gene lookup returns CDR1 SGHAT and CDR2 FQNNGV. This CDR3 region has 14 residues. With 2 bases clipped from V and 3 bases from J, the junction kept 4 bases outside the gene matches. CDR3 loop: CASSLRAGIYEQYF. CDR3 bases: TGTGCCAGCAGCTTAAGAGCGGGGATCTACGAGCAGTACTTC.

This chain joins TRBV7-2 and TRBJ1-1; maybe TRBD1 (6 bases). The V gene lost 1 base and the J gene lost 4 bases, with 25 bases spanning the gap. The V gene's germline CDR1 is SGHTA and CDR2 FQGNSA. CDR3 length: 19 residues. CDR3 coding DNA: TGTGCCAGCAGCTTAGGGTTTATAGGCATCACAGGGCGGGCCACTGAAGCTTTCTTT. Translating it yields CASSLGFIGITGRATEAFF. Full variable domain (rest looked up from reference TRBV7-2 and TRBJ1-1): GAGVSQSPSNKVTEKGKDVELRCDPISGHTALYWYRQSLGQGLEFLIYFQGNSAPDKSGLPSDRFSAERTGGSVSTLTIQRTQQEDSAVYLCASSLGFIGITGRATEAFFGQGTRLTVV.

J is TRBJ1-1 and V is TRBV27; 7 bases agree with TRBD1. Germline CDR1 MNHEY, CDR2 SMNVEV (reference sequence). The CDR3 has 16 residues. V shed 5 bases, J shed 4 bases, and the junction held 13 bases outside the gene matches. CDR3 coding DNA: TGTGCCAGCAGTCTCCGAGGACAGGCTGGGATCACTGAAGCTTTCTTT. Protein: CASSLRGQAGITEAFF.

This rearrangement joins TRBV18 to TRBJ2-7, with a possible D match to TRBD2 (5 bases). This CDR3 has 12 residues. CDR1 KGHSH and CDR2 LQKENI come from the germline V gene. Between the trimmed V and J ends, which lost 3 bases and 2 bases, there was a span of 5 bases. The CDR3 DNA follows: TGTGCCAGCTCACCCGGGACCTACGAGCAGTACTTC. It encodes CASSPGTYEQYF.

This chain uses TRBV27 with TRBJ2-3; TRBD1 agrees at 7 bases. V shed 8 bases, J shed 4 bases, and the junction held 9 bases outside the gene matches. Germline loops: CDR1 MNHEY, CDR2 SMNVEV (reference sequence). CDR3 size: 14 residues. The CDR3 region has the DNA TGTGCCAGCTCTGACAGGGTTTATGCAGATACGCAGTATTTT. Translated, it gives CASSDRVYADTQYF.

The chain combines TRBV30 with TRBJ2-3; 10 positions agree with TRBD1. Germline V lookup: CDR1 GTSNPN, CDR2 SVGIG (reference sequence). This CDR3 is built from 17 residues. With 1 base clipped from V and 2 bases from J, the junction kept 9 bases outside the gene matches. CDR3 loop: CAWSGGVGTGVTDTQYF. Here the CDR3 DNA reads TGTGCCTGGAGTGGGGGGGTTGGGACAGGGGTCACAGATACGCAGTATTTT.